This is a list of T cell receptor beta chains from one sample in a study of control samples from healthy donors and cancer patients. Sequencing was performed with immunoSEQ multiplex PCR; in TCRdb, only in-frame clones are kept and a portion is missing. Among about 120,000 clones listed, around nine tenths were seen once. The material sequenced was blood. The receptors originated from a man younger than 40 in good health. CDR3s include the opening cysteine and the closing phenylalanine or tryptophan. A D gene is named only where the DNA matches it firmly. Clone size appears in some rows only: once, few, many, or a class for an expanded clone.

d_call clone_size j_call v_call cdr3_nt cdr3_aa
NA NA TRBJ2-1 TRBV11-3 TGTGCCAGCAGCACCGAGACTAGTGCAGCCTACAATGAGCAGTTCTTC CASSTETSAAYNEQFF
NA NA TRBJ1-1 TRBV29-1 TGCAGCGTTGAACGAGGGAAGACTGAAGCTTTCTTT CSVERGKTEAFF
NA NA TRBJ2-5 TRBV5-1 TGCGCCAGCAGCAAGGACGGGGACATTCAAGAGACCCAGTACTTC CASSKDGDIQETQYF
NA NA TRBJ1-2 TRBV28 TGTGCCAGCAGTTTAGCGGGGGCCATGGTCTATGGCTACACCTTC CASSLAGAMVYGYTF
NA NA TRBJ1-1 TRBV5-1 TGCGCCAGCAGCCCTAGGAGTTTGGGCACTGAAGCTTTCTTT CASSPRSLGTEAFF
NA NA TRBJ2-6 TRBV3-1/TRBV3-2 TGTGCCAGCAGCCAGGACAGCTCTGGGGCCAACGTCCTGACTTTC CASSQDSSGANVLTF
TRBD1 once TRBJ2-1 TRBV19 TGTGCCAGTAGTACCCGACAGGGGGCGATCGATGAGCAGTTCTTC CASSTRQGAIDEQFF
TRBD1 NA TRBJ1-2 TRBV7-8 TGTGCCAGCAGGTTAAATACCGGGACAGGTCACTATGGCTACACCTTC CASRLNTGTGHYGYTF
NA NA TRBJ1-1 TRBV7-9 TGTGCCAGCAGCTTAGCGCACGAGAACACTGAAGCTTTCTTT CASSLAHENTEAFF
TRBD2 NA TRBJ2-5 TRBV7-6 TGTGCCAGCAGCTTAGCGACGGGGACTAGTGGGGAGACCCAGTACTTC CASSLATGTSGETQYF
NA NA TRBJ2-1 TRBV7-9 TGTGCCAGCAGCTTATCGGAGAACAATGAGCAGTTCTTC CASSLSENNEQFF
NA few TRBJ2-6 TRBV5-1 TGCGCCAGCAGATTCACCCAATCTGGGGCCAACGTCCTGACTTTC CASRFTQSGANVLTF
TRBD1 once TRBJ1-5 TRBV6-5 TGTGCCAGCAGACGACAGGGACGAAGCAATCAGCCCCAGCATTTT CASRRQGRSNQPQHF
TRBD2 once TRBJ2-7 TRBV6-5 TGTGCCAGCATATGGACTAGCGGTGGGTCATACGAGCAGTACTTC CASIWTSGGSYEQYF
NA few TRBJ1-1 TRBV29-1 TGCAGCGTTGAAGACGACACCTTGAACACTGAAGCTTTCTTT CSVEDDTLNTEAFF
NA NA TRBJ2-5 TRBV24-1 TGTGCCACCAGGCCACATCAAGAAGAGACCCAGTACTTC CATRPHQEETQYF
TRBD1 NA TRBJ1-6 TRBV6-1 TGTGCCAGCAGTGAGTTCGGGGACAGGGGTAATTCACCCCTCCACTTT CASSEFGDRGNSPLHF
NA few TRBJ1-1 TRBV24-1 TGTGCCACCAGTGAACGGGGTCGAGGGGAAGCTTTCTTT CATSERGRGEAFF
NA NA TRBJ1-6 TRBV6-1 TGTGCCAGCAGTGAGATGGGGCCCCGAAGCGGTTCACCCCTCCACTTT CASSEMGPRSGSPLHF
NA NA TRBJ1-1 TRBV10-3 TGTGCCGCCCGAGACGGGCAGTCGAACACTGAAGCTTTCTTT CAARDGQSNTEAFF
NA NA TRBJ2-7 TRBV6-5 TGTGCCAGCAGCCGGAACTACGAGCAGTACTTC CASSRNYEQYF
TRBD1 NA TRBJ1-2 TRBV29-1 TGCAGCGTCCCCTTGGTGAACAGGGGGGATGGCTACACCTTC CSVPLVNRGDGYTF
NA NA TRBJ1-5 TRBV15 TGTGCCACTAGTGGGGTGGTGGGAGTTAGCAATCAGCCCCAGCATTTT CATSGVVGVSNQPQHF
NA NA TRBJ2-6 TRBV15 TGTGCCACCAGCAGAGGGGTTACCGGGGCCAACGTCCTGACTTTC CATSRGVTGANVLTF
NA NA TRBJ1-3 TRBV13 TGTGCCAGCAGCTTATTCGGCTCTGGAAACACCATATATTTT CASSLFGSGNTIYF
NA once TRBJ1-5 TRBV5-6 TGTGCCAGCAGCTCTGGACTCTCAAATCAGCCCCAGCATTTT CASSSGLSNQPQHF
NA NA TRBJ2-1 TRBV24-1 TGTGCCACCAGTGATTTGGGACTTTACAATGAGCAGTTCTTC CATSDLGLYNEQFF
NA NA TRBJ1-1 TRBV7-2 TGTGCCAGCAGCTCCCCCAGGGGAACTGAAGCTTTCTTT CASSSPRGTEAFF
TRBD2 NA TRBJ2-5 TRBV6-1 TGTGCCAGCAGTGAGGGGCTAGCGGGCAAGCAAGAGACCCAGTACTTC CASSEGLAGKQETQYF
NA NA TRBJ2-3 TRBV4-2 TGTGCCAGCAGCCAAGAGAATATTCGGGGGGCCGACACAGATACGCAGTATTTT CASSQENIRGADTDTQYF
NA NA TRBJ1-4 TRBV24-1 TGTGCCACCAGTGCCGCAGGGAAAGGTTCCCGTCTTGAAAAACTGTTTTTT CATSAAGKGSRLEKLFF
NA NA TRBJ1-3 TRBV18 TGTGCCAGCTCACCAGTCCGACCACTAAGCTCTGGAAACACCATATATTTT CASSPVRPLSSGNTIYF
TRBD2 NA TRBJ2-1 TRBV5-6 TGTGCCAGCAGACCTTCGGGGGGGTACAATGAGCAGTTCTTC CASRPSGGYNEQFF
NA few TRBJ2-1 TRBV9 TGTGCCAGCAGCGTAGCCGGGGGCTCCTACAATGAGCAGTTCTTC CASSVAGGSYNEQFF